The present T cell receptor beta chain was sequenced within a study of blood T cell repertoires in COVID-19. Study as a whole: The United States, Italy and Spain supplied acute and convalescent COVID-19 samples. Sources were T cells, B-cell-depleted T cells, or PBMCs; the material itself was cDNA or gDNA.

Methods used by the authors: Reference gene primer amplification gave estimated nucleated cell counts. TCRdb keeps only in-frame clones here, not all; method: immunoSEQ multiplex PCR. V and J calls and clone size are copied from that table; D and trimming were computed from the DNA. The repertoire holds 100,000 to 120,000 clones, with 60% to 80% as singletons. This clonotype originated in an elderly woman with active or convalescent COVID-19. Sequenced: peripheral blood.

The CDR3 DNA sequence: TGTGCCAGCAGACTTGGACAGACGAACACCGGGGAGCTGTTTTTT. Protein product: CASRLGQTNTGELFF. The chain carries TRBV2 and TRBJ2-2, with D perhaps TRBD1 (6 bases). The germline V gene has CDR1 SNHLY and CDR2 FYNNEI. The V and J ends lost 6 bases and 0 bases respectively, with 11 bases between them. The CDR3 consists of 15 residues.